This is a list of T cell receptor beta chains from one sample in a study of T cell repertoires in cytomegalovirus infection. Their recognized antigens are unknown. TCRdb ran MiXCR on the reads and lists one entry per CDR3 protein. The table has about 830,000 distinct CDR3 sequences, over 25% seen once. This sample comprised cultured CD8+ T cells from PBMCs, obtained from culture after CMV antigen stimulation. The receptors were gathered from a human donor in good health (CMV status not recorded). Some clones in this sample may be carry-over from other donors' samples. Both conserved end residues are part of each CDR3. D genes are given only for firm matches. Only part of the rows carry a size: once, few, many, or a class if the clone is expanded.

j_gene | d_gene | v_gene | abundance | CDR3aa | CDR3nt
TRBJ2-2 | - | TRBV18 | - | CASSPEDTWGTGELFF | TGTGCCAGCTCACCAGAAGACACATGGGGCACCGGGGAGCTGTTTTTT
TRBJ2-1 | TRBD2 | TRBV7-9 | - | CASAPGTSGRNEQFF | TGTGCCAGCGCCCCCGGGACTAGCGGAAGAAATGAGCAGTTCTTC
TRBJ1-3 | - | TRBV6-5 | once | CASSYFQGNTIYF | TGTGCCAGCAGTTACTTTCAAGGAAACACCATATATTTT
TRBJ2-3 | TRBD2 | TRBV5-1 | - | CASSSPLSGVPDTQYF | TGCGCCAGCAGCTCGCCTCTGAGCGGGGTACCAGATACGCAGTATTTT
TRBJ2-7 | - | TRBV15 | - | CATSRDREQGTYEQYF | TGTGCCACCAGCAGAGACCGAGAACAGGGAACCTACGAGCAGTACTTC
TRBJ1-3 | TRBD1 | TRBV7-6 | many | CASSPGQGGSGNTIYF | TGTGCCAGCAGCCCAGGACAGGGAGGCTCTGGAAACACCATATATTTT
TRBJ1-6 | - | TRBV7-9 | - | CASSGESPPLHF | TGTGCCAGCAGCGGAGAGTCCCCACCCCTCCACTTT
TRBJ1-1 | TRBD1 | TRBV6-2/TRBV6-3 | - | CASSYRLGQGARDTEAFF | TGTGCCAGCAGTTACAGACTGGGACAGGGGGCAAGGGACACTGAAGCTTTCTTT
TRBJ2-3 | TRBD1 | TRBV2 | few | CASSDWQGATDTQYF | TGTGCCAGCAGTGATTGGCAGGGGGCCACAGATACGCAGTATTTT
TRBJ2-1 | - | TRBV27 | few | CASSHGRVTVQFF | TGTGCCAGCAGTCATGGTAGGGTGACCGTGCAGTTCTTC
TRBJ2-1 | TRBD2 | TRBV10-3 | - | CAISALKASGGRGSYNEQFF | TGTGCCATCAGTGCCTTAAAGGCTAGCGGGGGGAGGGGCTCCTACAATGAGCAGTTCTTC
TRBJ1-3 | TRBD1 | TRBV7-9 | - | CASSPLRTGEVEGSGNTIYF | TGTGCCAGCAGCCCACTACGGACAGGGGAGGTTGAGGGCTCTGGAAACACCATATATTTT
TRBJ2-1 | - | TRBV9 | - | CASSATSGNEQFF | TGTGCCAGCAGCGCTACCTCGGGAAATGAGCAGTTCTTC
TRBJ2-7 | - | TRBV5-6 | few | CASSLGLGLEQYF | TGTGCCAGCAGCTTGGGGTTGGGGCTCGAGCAGTACTTC
TRBJ1-2 | - | TRBV6-5 | - | CASSYMSVGYDNGYYGYTF | TGTGCCAGCAGTTACATGTCGGTAGGGTACGATAATGGATACTATGGCTACACCTTC
TRBJ1-2 | - | TRBV9 | few | CASSVGTTGSAGYTF | TGTGCCAGCAGCGTGGGGACCACAGGGTCTGCTGGCTACACCTTC
TRBJ1-5 | - | TRBV19 | few | CASSISRVDQPQHF | TGTGCCAGTAGTATTTCGAGGGTCGATCAGCCCCAGCATTTT
TRBJ2-7 | TRBD1 | TRBV20-1 | - | CSAREPGQESYEQYF | TGCAGTGCTAGAGAACCGGGACAGGAATCCTACGAGCAGTACTTC
TRBJ2-1 | - | TRBV5-4 | few | CASSWGSISRLDEQFF | TGTGCCAGCAGCTGGGGGTCCATATCGCGACTTGATGAGCAGTTCTTC
TRBJ1-5 | - | TRBV6-2/TRBV6-3 | - | CASSLPGLILGQPQHF | TGTGCCAGCAGTCTCCCGGGTCTCATCTTGGGACAGCCCCAGCATTTT
TRBJ1-5 | - | TRBV27 | few | CASSPRTDNQPQHF | TGTGCCAGCAGCCCAAGGACGGACAATCAGCCCCAGCATTTT
TRBJ1-6 | - | TRBV5-6 | - | CASSSTDRIYNSPLHF | TGTGCCAGCAGCTCCACAGACAGGATCTATAATTCACCCCTCCACTTT
TRBJ2-2 | - | TRBV7-9 | - | CASSDLGTGELFF | TGTGCCAGCAGTGATCTAGGTACCGGGGAGCTGTTTTTT
TRBJ1-1 | - | TRBV28 | few | CASSLSGINTEAFF | TGTGCCAGCAGTTTATCCGGAATTAACACTGAAGCTTTCTTT
TRBJ2-3 | TRBD2 | TRBV6-5 | many | CASRPLAGGTDTQYF | TGTGCCAGCAGGCCACTAGCGGGGGGCACAGATACGCAGTATTTT
TRBJ2-3 | TRBD2 | TRBV7-6 | many | CASSPGLARTDTQYF | TGTGCCAGCAGCCCCGGACTAGCGAGGACAGATACGCAGTATTTT
TRBJ2-2 | - | TRBV7-9 | few | CASSLYRLGTHTGELFF | TGTGCCAGCAGCTTGTACCGGTTGGGCACGCACACCGGGGAGCTGTTTTTT
TRBJ1-2 | TRBD1 | TRBV6-5 | - | CASTSNRGRPDGYTF | TGTGCCAGCACCTCGAACAGGGGCCGGCCGGATGGCTACACCTTC
TRBJ2-5 | - | TRBV6-5 | - | CASSAGRKRRAQYF | TGTGCCAGCAGTGCGGGACGCAAGAGAAGGGCCCAGTACTTC
TRBJ2-1 | TRBD1 | TRBV29-1 | - | CSVDGTGVHYNEQFF | TGCAGCGTTGACGGGACAGGGGTTCACTACAATGAGCAGTTCTTC
TRBJ2-7 | - | TRBV6-2/TRBV6-3 | - | CASSYAGSSYEQYF | TGTGCCAGCAGTTACGCCGGTAGCTCCTACGAGCAGTACTTC
TRBJ1-4 | TRBD1 | TRBV12-3/TRBV12-4 | - | CASSSPTGEGNEKLFF | TGTGCCAGCAGTTCCCCCACAGGGGAGGGGAATGAAAAACTGTTTTTT
TRBJ1-1 | - | TRBV7-6 | - | CASSLAEGGKAFF | TGTGCCAGCAGCTTAGCGGAGGGGGGCAAAGCTTTCTTT
TRBJ2-2 | TRBD2 | TRBV7-1 | - | CASSPLPGLAGNTGELFF | TGTGCCAGCAGCCCCCTTCCGGGACTAGCGGGGAACACCGGGGAGCTGTTTTTT
TRBJ2-1 | TRBD2 | TRBV27 | once | CASSLEGLAGGPYNEQFF | TGTGCCAGCAGTCTCGAGGGACTAGCGGGGGGACCCTACAATGAGCAGTTCTTC
TRBJ2-1 | TRBD2 | TRBV2 | few | CASTGLAASHEQFF | TGTGCCAGCACCGGACTAGCTGCGTCGCATGAGCAGTTCTTC
TRBJ1-6 | TRBD1 | TRBV18 | - | CASSLLDRDSPLHF | TGTGCCAGCTCACTTCTTGACAGGGATTCACCCCTCCACTTT
TRBJ1-2 | TRBD1 | TRBV15 | few | CATSRDRAGGIGYTF | TGTGCCACCAGCAGAGATCGGGCAGGGGGCATTGGCTACACCTTC
TRBJ1-2 | TRBD1 | TRBV6-2/TRBV6-3 | many | CASSEISLYRGSYGYTF | TGTGCCAGCAGTGAAATCTCGCTCTACAGGGGCTCATATGGCTACACCTTC
TRBJ2-5 | TRBD2 | TRBV7-8 | many | CASSLAFSGQYQETQYF | TGTGCCAGCAGCTTAGCTTTTAGCGGGCAGTACCAAGAGACCCAGTACTTC
TRBJ1-1 | TRBD1 | TRBV7-9 | few | CASSYLRDREVAFF | TGTGCCAGCAGCTACCTCCGGGACAGGGAGGTTGCTTTCTTT
TRBJ1-1 | - | TRBV12-3/TRBV12-4 | many | CASSDGMNTEAFF | TGTGCCAGCAGTGACGGCATGAACACTGAAGCTTTCTTT
TRBJ1-4 | - | TRBV9 | - | CASSPNRDEKLFF | TGTGCCAGCAGCCCCAACAGGGATGAAAAACTGTTTTTT
TRBJ2-5 | - | TRBV4-3 | - | CASSQEIISQETQYF | TGCGCCAGCAGCCAAGAGATAATTAGCCAAGAGACCCAGTACTTC
TRBJ1-2 | TRBD1 | TRBV7-3 | once | CASSLGATGAYGYTF | TGTGCCAGCAGCTTAGGGGCGACAGGGGCCTATGGCTACACCTTC
TRBJ1-1 | - | TRBV5-6 | - | CASSFGWGGVPEAFF | TGTGCCAGCAGCTTCGGGTGGGGGGGTGTCCCTGAAGCTTTCTTT
TRBJ2-2 | - | TRBV7-8 | few | CASSLHPGELFF | TGTGCCAGCAGCTTACATCCCGGGGAGCTGTTTTTT
TRBJ1-1 | - | TRBV4-1 | - | CASSQEWGRSRTEAFF | TGCGCCAGCAGCCAAGAATGGGGCAGAAGTAGGACTGAAGCTTTCTTT
TRBJ2-2 | TRBD2 | TRBV7-2 | many | CASSPRLAGGRGGELFF | TGTGCCAGCAGCCCTCGACTAGCGGGGGGGCGGGGCGGGGAGCTGTTTTTT
TRBJ2-3 | - | TRBV7-9 | many | CASSLNGASTDTQYF | TGTGCCAGCAGCTTAAACGGGGCAAGCACAGATACGCAGTATTTT
TRBJ1-1 | TRBD1 | TRBV7-8 | many | CASSRGDRGRGAEAFF | TGTGCCAGCAGTCGGGGGGACAGGGGGCGCGGCGCTGAAGCTTTCTTT
TRBJ2-3 | TRBD2 | TRBV10-3 | - | CAISDPGLAPDTQYF | TGTGCCATCAGTGACCCCGGACTAGCGCCAGATACGCAGTATTTT
TRBJ2-7 | - | TRBV7-8 | many | CASSLTRAHEQYF | TGTGCCAGCAGCCTGACTAGAGCCCACGAGCAGTACTTC